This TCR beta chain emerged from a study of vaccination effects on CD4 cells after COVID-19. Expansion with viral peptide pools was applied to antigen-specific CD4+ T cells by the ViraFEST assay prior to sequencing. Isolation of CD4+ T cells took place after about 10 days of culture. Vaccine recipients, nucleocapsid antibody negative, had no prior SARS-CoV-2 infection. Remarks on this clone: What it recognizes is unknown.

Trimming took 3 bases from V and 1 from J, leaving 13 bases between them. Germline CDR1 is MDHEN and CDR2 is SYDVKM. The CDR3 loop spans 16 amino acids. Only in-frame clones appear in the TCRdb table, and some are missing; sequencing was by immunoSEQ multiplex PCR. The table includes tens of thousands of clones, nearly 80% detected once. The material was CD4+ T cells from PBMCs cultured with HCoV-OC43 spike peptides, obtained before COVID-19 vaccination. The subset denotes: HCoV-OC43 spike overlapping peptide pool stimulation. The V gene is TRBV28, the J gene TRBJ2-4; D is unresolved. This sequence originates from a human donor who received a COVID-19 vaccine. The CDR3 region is CASSLGRSAAKNIQYF. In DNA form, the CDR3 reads TGTGCCAGCAGTTTGGGTCGCAGTGCGGCCAAAAACATTCAGTACTTC.